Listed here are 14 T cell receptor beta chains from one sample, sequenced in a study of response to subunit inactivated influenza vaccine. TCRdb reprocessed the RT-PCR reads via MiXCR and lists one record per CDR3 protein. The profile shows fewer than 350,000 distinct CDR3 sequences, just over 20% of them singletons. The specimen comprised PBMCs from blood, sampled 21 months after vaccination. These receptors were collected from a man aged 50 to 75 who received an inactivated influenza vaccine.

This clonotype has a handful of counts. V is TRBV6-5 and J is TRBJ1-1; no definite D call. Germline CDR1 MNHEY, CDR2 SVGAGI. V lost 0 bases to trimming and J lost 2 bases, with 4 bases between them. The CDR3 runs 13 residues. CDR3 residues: CASSYSFNTEAFF. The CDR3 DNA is TGTGCCAGCAGTTACTCGTTTAACACTGAAGCTTTCTTT.

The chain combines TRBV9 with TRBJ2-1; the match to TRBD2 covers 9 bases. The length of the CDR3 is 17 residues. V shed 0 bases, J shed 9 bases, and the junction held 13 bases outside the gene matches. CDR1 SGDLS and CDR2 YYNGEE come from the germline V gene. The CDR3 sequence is CASSVATWASGDFEQFF. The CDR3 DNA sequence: TGTGCCAGCAGCGTAGCTACTTGGGCTAGCGGGGATTTTGAGCAGTTCTTC.

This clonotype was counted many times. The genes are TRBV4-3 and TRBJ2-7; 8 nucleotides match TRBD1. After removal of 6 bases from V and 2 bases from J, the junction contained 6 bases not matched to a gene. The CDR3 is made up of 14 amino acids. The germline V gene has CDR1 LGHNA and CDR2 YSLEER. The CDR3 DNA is TGCGCCAGCAGTCTTGACAGGGGAGCCTACGAGCAGTACTTC. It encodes CASSLDRGAYEQYF.

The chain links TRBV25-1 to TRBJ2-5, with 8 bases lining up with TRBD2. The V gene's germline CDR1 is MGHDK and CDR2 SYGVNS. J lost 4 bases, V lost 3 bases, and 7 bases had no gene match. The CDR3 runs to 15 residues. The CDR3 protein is CASSEALAGIETQYF. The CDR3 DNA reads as TGTGCCAGCAGTGAGGCCTTAGCGGGGATAGAGACCCAGTACTTC.

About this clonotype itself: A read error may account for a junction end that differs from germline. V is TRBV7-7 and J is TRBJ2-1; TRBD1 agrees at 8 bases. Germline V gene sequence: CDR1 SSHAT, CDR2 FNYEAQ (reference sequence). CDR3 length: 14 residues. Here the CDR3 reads CASSPGGAGNEQFF. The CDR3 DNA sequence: TGTGCTAGCAGCCCAGGGGGCGCGGGCAATGAGCAGTTCTTC.

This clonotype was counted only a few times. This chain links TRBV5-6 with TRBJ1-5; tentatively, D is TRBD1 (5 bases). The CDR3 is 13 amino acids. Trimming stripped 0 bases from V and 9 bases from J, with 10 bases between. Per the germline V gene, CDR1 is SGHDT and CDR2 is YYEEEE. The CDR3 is CASSLVGATPQHF. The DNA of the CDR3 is TGTGCCAGCAGCTTGGTTGGGGCTACGCCCCAGCATTTT.

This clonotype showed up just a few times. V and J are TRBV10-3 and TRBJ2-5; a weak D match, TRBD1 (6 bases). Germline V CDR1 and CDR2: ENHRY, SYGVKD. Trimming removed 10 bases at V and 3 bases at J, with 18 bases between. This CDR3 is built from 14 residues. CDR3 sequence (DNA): TGTGCCACCGGTTCGGGGACACGAAAAGAGACCCAGTACTTC. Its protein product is CATGSGTRKETQYF.

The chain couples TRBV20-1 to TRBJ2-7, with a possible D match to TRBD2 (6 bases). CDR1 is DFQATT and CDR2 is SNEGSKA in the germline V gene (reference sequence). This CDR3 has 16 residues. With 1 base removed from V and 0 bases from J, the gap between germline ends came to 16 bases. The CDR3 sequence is CSARASREAFSYEQYF. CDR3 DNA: TGCAGTGCTAGAGCCTCCAGGGAGGCGTTCTCCTACGAGCAGTACTTC.

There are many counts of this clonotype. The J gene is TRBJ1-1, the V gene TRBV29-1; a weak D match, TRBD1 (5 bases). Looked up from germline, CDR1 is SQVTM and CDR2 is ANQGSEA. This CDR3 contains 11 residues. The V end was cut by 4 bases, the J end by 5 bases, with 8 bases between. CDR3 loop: CSVVRGTEAFF. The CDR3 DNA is TGCAGCGTTGTCCGGGGGACTGAAGCTTTCTTT.

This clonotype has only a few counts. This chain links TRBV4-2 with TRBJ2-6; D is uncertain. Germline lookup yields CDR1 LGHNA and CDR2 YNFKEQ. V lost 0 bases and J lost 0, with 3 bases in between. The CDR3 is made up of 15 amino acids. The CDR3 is CASSQEPSGANVLTF. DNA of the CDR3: TGTGCCAGCAGCCAAGAGCCCTCTGGGGCCAACGTCCTGACTTTC.

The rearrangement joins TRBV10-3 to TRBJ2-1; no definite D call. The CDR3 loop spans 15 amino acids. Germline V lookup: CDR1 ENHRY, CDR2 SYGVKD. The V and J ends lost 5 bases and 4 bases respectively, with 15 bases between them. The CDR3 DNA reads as TGTGCCATCAGTCCTCGCTTGGGATCTTACAATGAGCAGTTCTTC. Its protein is CAISPRLGSYNEQFF.

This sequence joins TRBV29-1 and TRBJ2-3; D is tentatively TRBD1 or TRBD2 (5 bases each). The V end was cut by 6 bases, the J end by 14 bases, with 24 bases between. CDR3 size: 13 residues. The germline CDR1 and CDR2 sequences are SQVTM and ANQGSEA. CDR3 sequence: CSVVYGTEQERYF. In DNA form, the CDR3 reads TGCAGCGTGGTTTACGGGACCGAACAGGAACGGTATTTT.

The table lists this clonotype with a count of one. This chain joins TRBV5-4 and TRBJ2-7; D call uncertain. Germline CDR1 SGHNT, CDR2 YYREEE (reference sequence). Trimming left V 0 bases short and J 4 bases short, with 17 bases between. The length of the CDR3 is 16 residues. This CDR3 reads CASSLAGPQSAYEQYF. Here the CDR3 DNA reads TGTGCCAGCAGCTTGGCCGGCCCCCAGAGCGCTTACGAGCAGTACTTC.

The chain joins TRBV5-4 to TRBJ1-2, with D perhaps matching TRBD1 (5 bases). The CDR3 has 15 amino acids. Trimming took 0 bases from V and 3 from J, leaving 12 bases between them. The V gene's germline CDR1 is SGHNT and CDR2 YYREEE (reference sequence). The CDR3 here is CASSLEAGRYYGYTF. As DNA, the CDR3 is TGTGCCAGCAGCTTGGAAGCGGGGCGCTACTATGGCTACACCTTC.